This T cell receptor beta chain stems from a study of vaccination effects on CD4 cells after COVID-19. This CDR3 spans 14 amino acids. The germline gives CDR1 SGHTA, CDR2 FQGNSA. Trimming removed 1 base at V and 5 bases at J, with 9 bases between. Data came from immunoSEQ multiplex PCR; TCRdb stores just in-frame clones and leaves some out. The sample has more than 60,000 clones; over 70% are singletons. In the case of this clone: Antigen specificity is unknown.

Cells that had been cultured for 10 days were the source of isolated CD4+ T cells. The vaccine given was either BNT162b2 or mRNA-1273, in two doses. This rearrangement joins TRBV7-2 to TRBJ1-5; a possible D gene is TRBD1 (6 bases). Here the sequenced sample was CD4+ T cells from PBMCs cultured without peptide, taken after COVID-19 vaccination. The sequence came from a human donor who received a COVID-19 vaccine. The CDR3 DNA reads TGTGCCAGCAGCTTAGAGTACAGGGATCAGCCCCAGCATTTT. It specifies CASSLEYRDQPQHF.